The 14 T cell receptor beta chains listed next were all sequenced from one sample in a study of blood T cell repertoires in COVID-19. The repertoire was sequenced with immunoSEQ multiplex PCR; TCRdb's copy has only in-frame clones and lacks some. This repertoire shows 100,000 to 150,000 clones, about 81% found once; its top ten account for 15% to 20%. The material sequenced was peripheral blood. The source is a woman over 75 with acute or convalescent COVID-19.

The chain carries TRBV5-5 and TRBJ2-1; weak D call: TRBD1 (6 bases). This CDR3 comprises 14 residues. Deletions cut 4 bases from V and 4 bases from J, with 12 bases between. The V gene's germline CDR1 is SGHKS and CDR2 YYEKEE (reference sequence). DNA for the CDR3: TGTGCCAGCAGCCCGCGGACAGCTTACAATGAGCAGTTCTTC. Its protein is CASSPRTAYNEQFF.

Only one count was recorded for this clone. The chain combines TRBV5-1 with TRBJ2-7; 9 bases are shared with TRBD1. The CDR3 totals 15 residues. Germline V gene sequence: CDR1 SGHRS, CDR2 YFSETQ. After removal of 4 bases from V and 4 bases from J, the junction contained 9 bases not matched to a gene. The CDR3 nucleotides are TGCGCCAGCAGCCCCGACCGGGACAGGGTATACGAGCAGTACTTC. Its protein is CASSPDRDRVYEQYF.

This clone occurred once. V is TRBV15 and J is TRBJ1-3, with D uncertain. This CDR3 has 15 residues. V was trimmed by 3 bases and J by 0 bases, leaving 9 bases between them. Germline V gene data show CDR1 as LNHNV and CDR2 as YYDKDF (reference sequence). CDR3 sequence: CATSSLTGSGNTIYF. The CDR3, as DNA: TGTGCCACCAGCAGCCTGACGGGCTCTGGAAACACCATATATTTT.

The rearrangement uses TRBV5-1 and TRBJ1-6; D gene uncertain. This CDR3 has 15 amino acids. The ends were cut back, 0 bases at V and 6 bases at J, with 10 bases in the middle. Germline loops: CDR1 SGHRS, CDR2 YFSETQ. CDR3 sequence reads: CASSLVSVSNSPLHF. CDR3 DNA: TGCGCCAGCAGCTTGGTATCGGTCTCTAATTCACCCCTCCACTTT. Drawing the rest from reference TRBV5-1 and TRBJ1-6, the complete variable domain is KAGVTQTPRYLIKTRGQQVTLSCSPISGHRSVSWYQQTPGQGLQFLFEYFSETQRNKGNFPGRFSGRQFSNSRSEMNVSTLELGDSALYLCASSLVSVSNSPLHFGNGTRLTVT.

CDR3 region: CAWSPWARDRYNSPLHF. The DNA of the CDR3 is TGTGCCTGGAGCCCTTGGGCCCGAGACAGATATAATTCACCCCTCCACTTT. The V gene is TRBV30, the J gene TRBJ1-6; TRBD1 might be the D (5 bases). The CDR3 length is 17 residues. The ends were cut back, 3 bases at V and 4 bases at J, with 19 bases in the middle. Germline values: CDR1 GTSNPN, CDR2 SVGIG (reference sequence).

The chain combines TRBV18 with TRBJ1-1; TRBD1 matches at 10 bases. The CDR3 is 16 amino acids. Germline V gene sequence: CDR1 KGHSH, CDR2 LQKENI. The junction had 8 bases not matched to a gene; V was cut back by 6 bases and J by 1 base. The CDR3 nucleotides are TGTGCCAGCTCGGCAAGACAGGGGGCGCGGAACACTGAAGCTTTCTTT. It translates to CASSARQGARNTEAFF. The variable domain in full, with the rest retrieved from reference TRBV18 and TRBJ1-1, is NAGVMQNPRHLVRRRGQEARLRCSPMKGHSHVYWYRQLPEEGLKFMVYLQKENIIDESGMPKERFSAEFPKEGPSILRIQQVVRGDSAAYFCASSARQGARNTEAFFGQGTRLTVV.

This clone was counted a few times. CDR3 nucleotide sequence: TGTGCCAGCAGCTTAGCAGGACAGGCTAACTATGGCTACACCTTC. Translating gives CASSLAGQANYGYTF. This chain joins TRBV7-2 and TRBJ1-2; 7 bases line up with TRBD1. With 0 bases clipped from V and 0 bases from J, the junction kept 1 base outside the gene matches. Germline CDR1 is SGHTA and CDR2 is FQGNSA. This CDR3 comprises 15 residues.

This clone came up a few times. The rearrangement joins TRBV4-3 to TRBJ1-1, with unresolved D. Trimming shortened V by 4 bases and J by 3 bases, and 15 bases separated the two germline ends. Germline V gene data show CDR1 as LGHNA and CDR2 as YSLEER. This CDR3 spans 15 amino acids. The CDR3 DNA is TGCGCCAGCAGCCTTTCTGTGGTAGGAGACACTGAAGCTTTCTTT. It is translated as CASSLSVVGDTEAFF.

CDR3 protein: CASSLQGIDGYTF. CDR3 coding DNA: TGTGCCAGCAGCCTACAGGGAATAGATGGCTACACCTTC. The genes are TRBV7-2 and TRBJ1-2; perhaps TRBD1 as D (6 bases). There are 13 residues in the CDR3. Germline values: CDR1 SGHTA, CDR2 FQGNSA. Deletions cut 5 bases from V and 6 bases from J, with 13 bases between. Using reference TRBV7-2 and TRBJ1-2 for the parts outside the CDR3, the full variable domain is GAGVSQSPSNKVTEKGKDVELRCDPISGHTALYWYRQSLGQGLEFLIYFQGNSAPDKSGLPSDRFSAERTGGSVSTLTIQRTQQEDSAVYLCASSLQGIDGYTFGSGTRLTVV.

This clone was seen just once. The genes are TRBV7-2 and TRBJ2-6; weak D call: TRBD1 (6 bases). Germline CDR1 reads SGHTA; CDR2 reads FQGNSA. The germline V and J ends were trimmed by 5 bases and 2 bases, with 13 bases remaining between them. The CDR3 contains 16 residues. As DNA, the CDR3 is TGTGCCAGCAGCCCCAGTAGGGGGACTGGGGCCAACGTCCTGACTTTC. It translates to CASSPSRGTGANVLTF. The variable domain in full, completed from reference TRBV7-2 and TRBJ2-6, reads GAGVSQSPSNKVTEKGKDVELRCDPISGHTALYWYRQSLGQGLEFLIYFQGNSAPDKSGLPSDRFSAERTGGSVSTLTIQRTQQEDSAVYLCASSPSRGTGANVLTFGAGSRLTVL.

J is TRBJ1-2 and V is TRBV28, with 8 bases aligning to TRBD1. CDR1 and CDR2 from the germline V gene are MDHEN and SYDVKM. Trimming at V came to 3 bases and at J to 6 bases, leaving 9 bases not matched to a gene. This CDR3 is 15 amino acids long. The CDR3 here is CASSFPQGGPNGYTF. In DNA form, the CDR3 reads TGTGCCAGCAGTTTCCCACAGGGGGGCCCGAATGGCTACACCTTC.

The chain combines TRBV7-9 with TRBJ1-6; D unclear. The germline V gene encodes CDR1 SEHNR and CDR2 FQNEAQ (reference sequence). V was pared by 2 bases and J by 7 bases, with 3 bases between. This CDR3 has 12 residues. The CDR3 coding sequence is TGTGCCAGCAGCTTACAGAATTCACCCCTCCACTTT. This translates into CASSLQNSPLHF.

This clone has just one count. Here the CDR3 reads CASSGGDRGYGYTF. For the CDR3, the DNA is TGTGCCAGCAGTGGGGGTGACAGGGGCTATGGCTACACCTTC. V and J are TRBV7-9 and TRBJ1-2; 8 bases align to TRBD1. The CDR3 covers 14 residues. With V trimmed by 6 bases and J by 4 bases, 7 bases remained unmatched. Germline-derived CDR1 and CDR2 are SEHNR and FQNEAQ (reference sequence).

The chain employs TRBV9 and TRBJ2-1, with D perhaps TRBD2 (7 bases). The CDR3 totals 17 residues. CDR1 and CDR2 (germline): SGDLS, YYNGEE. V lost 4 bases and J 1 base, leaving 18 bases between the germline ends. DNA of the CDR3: TGTGCCAGCAGCCCCGGGGGCGGGGGACTTTCCTACAATGAGCAGTTCTTC. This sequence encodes CASSPGGGGLSYNEQFF.